This T cell receptor beta chain originates from a study of blood T cell repertoires in COVID-19. Study summary: The analysed material was cDNA or gDNA that came from T cells, B-cell-depleted T cells, or PBMCs.

How the authors handled the data: Nucleated cell counts were estimated from reference gene primer amplification. Some clones are missing from TCRdb's copy, which holds only in-frame ones; the method was immunoSEQ multiplex PCR. The V and J calls and clone size were taken over from that table, and D and trimming were inferred from the DNA. The sample yields some 190,000 clones, around 82% seen once. The V gene end was trimmed by 5 bases and the J gene end by 4 bases; junction bases not matched to a gene: 11. The CDR3 is made up of 16 amino acids. Participant-reported clinical history was the basis for cohort assignment.

The source of this sequence is a woman in her forties or fifties with acute COVID-19. The V call is TRBV5-3, the J call TRBJ2-4; the match to TRBD1 covers 8 bases. TRBV5-3 is annotated as an ORF whose role is uncertain. The sequencing sample was made of PBMCs or T cells enriched from blood (not recorded which). CDR3 DNA sequence: TGTGCCAGAAGAGTGGACAGGGATGCCGTAAAAAACATTCAGTACTTC. Protein: CARRVDRDAVKNIQYF.